The T cell receptor beta chain described here comes from a study of human T cells and chemical hapten exposure. The time point is: pre-sensitization, week 0. Specified treatment: therapeutic diphenylcyclopropenone sensitization with weekly scalp DPC. This clonotype has ten or more counts. Via MiXCR, TCRdb re-called the RACE reads, giving one row per CDR3 protein. The sample contains 80,000 to 95,000 distinct CDR3 sequences, around 10% of which appear only once. The clonotype originates from a woman aged 35 to 49 with alopecia areata. Some clones in this sample may be carry-over from other donors' samples. Here the sequenced sample was whole blood, taken in connection with sensitization to the hapten diphenylcyclopropenone (DPC).

CDR3 bases: TGTGCCAGCAGCCCGCGAGCCTCCGCAGAAGCTTTCTTT. Protein: CASSPRASAEAFF. This chain links TRBV7-2 with TRBJ1-1; D gene ambiguous. CDR1 and CDR2 (germline): SGHTA, FQGNSA. This CDR3 spans 13 amino acids. V lost 5 bases to trimming and J lost 8 bases, with 15 bases between them.